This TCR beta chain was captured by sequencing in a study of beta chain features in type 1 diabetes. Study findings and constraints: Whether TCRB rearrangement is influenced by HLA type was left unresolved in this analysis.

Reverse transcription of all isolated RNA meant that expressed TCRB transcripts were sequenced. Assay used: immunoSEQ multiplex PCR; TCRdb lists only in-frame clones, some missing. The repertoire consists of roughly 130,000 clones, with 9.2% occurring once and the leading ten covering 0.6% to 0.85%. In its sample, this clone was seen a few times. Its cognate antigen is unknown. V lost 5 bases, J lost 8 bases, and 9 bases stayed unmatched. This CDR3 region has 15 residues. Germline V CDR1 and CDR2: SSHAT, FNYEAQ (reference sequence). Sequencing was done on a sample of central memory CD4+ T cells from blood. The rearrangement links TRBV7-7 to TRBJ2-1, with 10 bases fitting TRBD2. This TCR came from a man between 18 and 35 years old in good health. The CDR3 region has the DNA TGTGCCAGCAGCGAAATGGCTAGCGGGGGCCATGAGCAGTTCTTC. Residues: CASSEMASGGHEQFF.